Below are 32 T cell receptor beta chains sequenced from a single sample in a study of T cells in Graves' hyperthyroidism and ophthalmopathy. Researchers amplified the TCR beta CDR3 regions from RNA transcripts. A first-round RT-PCR of the TCR CDR3 used the HTBI primer set. MiXCR, run by TCRdb on the multiplex PCR reads, gives a single entry per CDR3 protein. The table includes under 450,000 distinct CDR3 sequences, roughly 14% detected once. Source material: blood. Receptors were obtained from a woman under 30 with Graves' hyperthyroidism.

The chain links TRBV7-9 to TRBJ2-1, with TRBD2 identical over 13 bases. CDR3 length: 14 amino acids. The ends lost 8 bases at V and 7 bases at J; junction bases unmatched: 5. The germline V gene has CDR1 SEHNR and CDR2 FQNEAQ (reference sequence). CDR3 nucleotides: TGTGCCAGCGGACTAGCGGGGGAGCAAAATGAGCAGTTCTTC. Translated: CASGLAGEQNEQFF.

In its sample, this clonotype was seen many times. The chain joins TRBV5-1 to TRBJ1-1; D is ambiguous. The CDR3 is 14 residues long. Germline V gene sequence: CDR1 SGHRS, CDR2 YFSETQ. V was clipped by 4 bases and J by 0 bases, with 10 bases between them. CDR3 nucleotide sequence: TGCGCCAGCAGCGCAAGGATCATGAACACTGAAGCTTTCTTT. Translated, it gives CASSARIMNTEAFF.

This clonotype has at least ten counts. V is TRBV11-3 and J is TRBJ2-2; possibly TRBD2 for D (5 bases). Germline CDR1 is SGHNT and CDR2 is YENEEA. This CDR3 has 14 amino acids. V was clipped by 4 bases and J by 2 bases, with 8 bases between them. This CDR3 is CASSYPGNTGELFF. CDR3 sequence (DNA): TGTGCCAGCAGCTACCCGGGAAACACCGGGGAGCTGTTTTTT.

This clonotype was detected ten times or more. The rearrangement links TRBV10-3 to TRBJ1-5; perhaps TRBD1 as D (6 bases). The CDR3 length is 15 residues. Germline assignment: CDR1 ENHRY and CDR2 SYGVKD. V dropped 0 bases and J dropped 6 bases, with 12 bases sitting between them. CDR3 sequence: CAISESVGGSQPQHF. In nucleotides, the CDR3 is TGTGCCATCAGTGAGTCCGTGGGGGGCAGTCAGCCCCAGCATTTT.

This clonotype was observed at least ten times. The genes are TRBV10-3 and TRBJ1-5, with D uncertain. The V gene's germline CDR1 is ENHRY and CDR2 SYGVKD. Trimming cost V 11 bases and J 3 bases, with 17 bases left between them. This CDR3 is built from 14 residues. The DNA of the CDR3 is TGTGCCTCGTCTGACGAGGGATTCAATCAGCCCCAGCATTTT. Its translation: CASSDEGFNQPQHF.

This clonotype was seen ten or more times. The chain has TRBV7-9 and TRBJ2-7; 7 bases match TRBD1. The germline V gene has CDR1 SEHNR and CDR2 FQNEAQ (reference sequence). V lost 5 bases to trimming and J lost 6 bases; unmatched junction nucleotides: 7. CDR3 length equals 13 residues. CDR3: CASSRQGFGEQYF. DNA of the CDR3: TGTGCCAGCAGCCGACAGGGTTTCGGCGAGCAGTACTTC.

This clonotype was counted at least ten times. The V and J genes are TRBV7-2 and TRBJ2-1, with 9 nucleotides matching TRBD1. V gave up 4 bases and J gave up 3 bases; unmatched junction bases: 7. CDR1 is SGHTA and CDR2 is FQGNSA in the germline V gene. The CDR3 has 16 amino acids. CDR3 DNA sequence: TGTGCCAGCAGCTCGGGACAGGGCTTTTACTACAATGAGCAGTTCTTC. Translation gives CASSSGQGFYYNEQFF.

The V gene is TRBV7-9, the J gene TRBJ1-1; maybe TRBD1 (6 bases). V lost 5 bases, J lost 1 base, and 14 bases lay in between. CDR3 size: 15 residues. Germline loops: CDR1 SEHNR, CDR2 FQNEAQ (reference sequence). This chain's CDR3 is CASSLSLTGNTEAFF. CDR3 nucleotides: TGTGCCAGCAGCCTTTCTTTGACAGGGAACACTGAAGCTTTCTTT.

Many counts were recorded for this clonotype. The chain joins TRBV2 to TRBJ1-4; a possible D gene is TRBD1 (6 bases). V was trimmed by 3 bases and J by 2 bases, leaving 10 bases between them. Germline CDR1 SNHLY, CDR2 FYNNEI. The CDR3 sequence is 15 residues long. For the CDR3, the DNA is TGTGCCAGCAGTGAGGGGGCAGCGACTAATGAAAAACTGTTTTTT. Its translation is CASSEGAATNEKLFF.

Regarding this clonotype: This may arise from a read error, as a much more abundant clone is one base away. This chain connects TRBV13 to TRBJ2-3; D possibly matches TRBD1 or TRBD2 (6 bases each). The CDR3 loop spans 15 amino acids. CDR1 and CDR2 from the germline V gene are PRHDT and FYEKMQ (reference sequence). The CDR3 spells CTSSHGLGGTDTQYF. CDR3 sequence (DNA): TGTACCAGCAGCCATGGGCTAGGGGGGACAGATACGCAGTATTTT. Combining the CDR3 with reference TRBV13 and TRBJ2-3 gives the whole variable domain AAGVIQSPRHLIKEKRETATLKCYPIPRHDTVYWYQQGPGQDPQFLISFYEKMQSDKGSIPDRFSAQQFSDYHSELNMSSLELGDSALYFCTSSHGLGGTDTQYFGPGTRLTVL.

The chain uses TRBV20-1 and TRBJ1-6; possibly TRBD1 for D (5 bases). Germline CDR1 reads DFQATT; CDR2 reads SNEGSKA (reference sequence). V lost 1 base and J 6 bases, leaving 13 bases between the germline ends. The CDR3 loop spans 15 amino acids. The CDR3 nucleotides read TGCAGTGCTAGAGCCTACGAGGGGCGTAATTCACCCCTCCACTTT. Protein product: CSARAYEGRNSPLHF.

The rearrangement uses TRBV7-2 and TRBJ1-3; D gene ambiguous. V lost 1 base and J lost 7, with 8 bases in between. The CDR3 is 13 residues long. CDR1 and CDR2 (germline): SGHTA, FQGNSA. CDR3 in amino acids: CASSLDMGNTIYF. CDR3 sequence (DNA): TGTGCCAGCAGCTTAGATATGGGGAACACCATATATTTT. Based on the CDR3 plus reference TRBV7-2 and TRBJ1-3, the full variable domain is GAGVSQSPSNKVTEKGKDVELRCDPISGHTALYWYRQSLGQGLEFLIYFQGNSAPDKSGLPSDRFSAERTGGSVSTLTIQRTQQEDSAVYLCASSLDMGNTIYFGEGSWLTVV.

The genes are TRBV6-1 and TRBJ1-2; 11 nucleotides align to TRBD1. There are 17 residues in the CDR3. The ends lost 5 bases at V and 2 bases at J; junction bases unmatched: 10. CDR1 is MNHNS and CDR2 is SASEGT in the germline V gene. CDR3 residues: CASSLNLGQGANYGYTF. CDR3 sequence (DNA): TGTGCCAGCAGTCTAAACCTCGGACAGGGGGCAAACTATGGCTACACCTTC.

Many counts were recorded for this clonotype. This rearrangement joins TRBV14 to TRBJ2-3, with 8 bases lining up with TRBD2. The CDR3 has 16 residues. V lost 1 base to trimming and J lost 0 bases; unmatched junction nucleotides: 3. The germline CDR1 and CDR2 sequences are SGHDN and FVKESK. The chain's CDR3 is CASSQGSSGSTDTQYF. The CDR3 DNA is TGTGCCAGCAGCCAAGGATCTAGCGGGAGCACAGATACGCAGTATTTT.

The sample holds many counts of this clonotype. The chain is built from TRBV2 and TRBJ2-7, with 16 bases that match TRBD2. The V segment lost 1 base and the J segment 3 bases; nucleotides outside the gene matches: 15. This CDR3 spans 21 amino acids. Germline V gene lookup returns CDR1 SNHLY and CDR2 FYNNEI. CDR3 amino acids: CASSEVFSAGTSGRARYEQYF. For the CDR3, the DNA is TGTGCCAGCAGTGAAGTGTTTTCGGCCGGGACTAGCGGGAGGGCCCGCTACGAGCAGTACTTC.

This clonotype was recorded at least ten times. The chain employs TRBV30 and TRBJ1-1; no firm D call. Germline V gene lookup returns CDR1 GTSNPN and CDR2 SVGIG (reference sequence). V shed 4 bases and J shed 11 bases, with 11 bases lying between them. CDR3 length: 10 residues. CDR3 sequence: CAWIYELAFF. As DNA, the CDR3 is TGTGCCTGGATCTACGAGTTGGCTTTCTTT.

By frequency in the sample, this clonotype is medium-sized. The chain recombines TRBV30 with TRBJ2-1; D is possibly TRBD2 (5 bases). Trimming removed 1 base at V and 0 bases at J, with 10 bases between. This CDR3 spans 15 amino acids. The V gene's germline CDR1 is GTSNPN and CDR2 SVGIG (reference sequence). Here the CDR3 DNA reads TGTGCCTGGAGTGGGACTGAGAGCTCCTACAATGAGCAGTTCTTC. Translated, it gives CAWSGTESSYNEQFF.

This clonotype was picked up many times. The chain is built from TRBV11-2 and TRBJ2-5, with 7 positions matching TRBD1. Trimming cost V 5 bases and J 5 bases; bases outside gene matches: 17. CDR3 length: 17 residues. The germline gives CDR1 SGHAT, CDR2 FQNNGV. The CDR3 DNA sequence: TGTGCCAGCAGCCGAGGGATTGGGACAGCAGGTCAGGAGACCCAGTACTTC. Translated, it gives CASSRGIGTAGQETQYF.

The table lists this clonotype with many counts. The chain employs TRBV2 and TRBJ2-2; 7 positions agree with TRBD2. CDR1 SNHLY and CDR2 FYNNEI come from the germline V gene. V gave up 8 bases and J gave up 2 bases; unmatched junction bases: 14. CDR3 size: 17 residues. The CDR3 sequence: CASVGGVGGRNTGELFF. CDR3 sequence (DNA): TGTGCCAGCGTCGGTGGTGTGGGGGGGAGAAACACCGGGGAGCTGTTTTTT. Looking up the rest from reference TRBV2 and TRBJ2-2 gives the full variable domain: EPEVTQTPSHQVTQMGQEVILRCVPISNHLYFYWYRQILGQKVEFLVSFYNNEISEKSEIFDDQFSVERPDGSNFTLKIRSTKLEDSAMYFCASVGGVGGRNTGELFFGEGSRLTVL.

This clonotype was observed many times. V and J are TRBV10-3 and TRBJ2-6; no firm D call. The CDR3 is made up of 13 amino acids. Germline CDR1 reads ENHRY; CDR2 reads SYGVKD. V was trimmed by 7 bases and J by 0 bases, leaving 4 bases between them. The CDR3 sequence: CAITGSGANVLTF. CDR3 in DNA: TGTGCCATCACAGGCTCTGGGGCCAACGTCCTGACTTTC.

DNA of the CDR3: TGTGCCAGCAGCTTAGAGCTAGCGGGTATTACTTCGGAGACCCAGTACTTC. Translating it yields CASSLELAGITSETQYF. The chain has TRBV7-6 and TRBJ2-5, with 8 bases matching TRBD2. The J segment lost 5 bases and the V segment lost 1 base, leaving 12 bases of the junction unmatched. Germline V lookup: CDR1 SGHVS, CDR2 FNYEAQ. The CDR3 is 17 residues long.

Remarks on this clonotype: A much larger clone differs by one base, so this may be a read error. V gene TRBV28 combines with J gene TRBJ2-2, with 12 bases fitting TRBD2. The germline V gene has CDR1 MDHEN and CDR2 SYDVKM. This CDR3 spans 17 amino acids. The CDR3 DNA sequence: TGTGCCAGCAAATCTGCATCTAGCGGGGGGGCCACCAGGGAGCTGTTTTTT. It encodes CASKSASSGGATRELFF.

This clonotype has at least ten counts. This chain joins TRBV6-1 and TRBJ1-6, with D hard to call. Germline lookup yields CDR1 MNHNS and CDR2 SASEGT. This CDR3 has 15 amino acids. Trimming stripped 6 bases from V and 5 bases from J, with 14 bases between. The CDR3 DNA sequence: TGTGCCAGCAGGGCCTCGGGTTTGCATAATTCACCCCTCCACTTT. Its protein product is CASRASGLHNSPLHF.

This clonotype was detected many times. The J gene is TRBJ1-2, the V gene TRBV4-1; possible D gene TRBD1, 6 bases. CDR1 and CDR2 from the germline V gene are MGHRA and YSYEKL. V lost 4 bases, J lost 2 bases, and 11 bases lay in between. The CDR3 spans 14 residues. The CDR3 here is CASSRDIWNYGYTF. In DNA form, the CDR3 reads TGCGCCAGCAGCCGGGACATTTGGAACTATGGCTACACCTTC.

V usage is TRBV6-5 and J usage is TRBJ1-2, with 10 bases matching TRBD1. The length of the CDR3 is 17 residues. Germline CDR1 reads MNHEY; CDR2 reads SVGAGI. V was clipped by 6 bases and J by 2 bases; unmatched bases: 12. The CDR3 loop reads CASSYRGQGHKNYGYTF. In DNA, the CDR3 is TGTGCCAGCAGCTACCGGGGACAGGGGCATAAGAACTATGGCTACACCTTC.

This clonotype appeared many times. V is TRBV5-1 and J is TRBJ1-6; D gene ambiguous. V dropped 7 bases and J dropped 5 bases, with 10 bases sitting between them. This CDR3 has 13 amino acids. Germline V gene data show CDR1 as SGHRS and CDR2 as YFSETQ. CDR3 amino acids: CASRRVDNSPLHF. In DNA form, the CDR3 reads TGCGCCAGCCGACGGGTCGATAATTCACCCCTCCACTTT.

This chain joins TRBV11-2 and TRBJ1-5; maybe TRBD1 (5 bases). Germline CDR1 is SGHAT and CDR2 is FQNNGV. Trimming took off 5 bases at V and 6 bases at J, with 20 bases between the two ends. The CDR3 contains 16 residues. CDR3 residues: CASSPLLEGDGQPQHF. The CDR3 DNA reads as TGTGCCAGCAGCCCCCTACTAGAAGGGGATGGTCAGCCCCAGCATTTT.

This clonotype showed up many times. The chain is built from TRBV19 and TRBJ2-7; weak D call: TRBD1 (6 bases). The germline V and J ends were trimmed by 0 bases and 6 bases, with 9 bases remaining between them. The CDR3 contains 13 residues. Germline CDR1 and CDR2: LNHDA and SQIVND (reference sequence). The CDR3 DNA follows: TGTGCCAGTAGTATAGATCCCAGGGGCGAGCAGTACTTC. Protein product: CASSIDPRGEQYF. The entire variable domain, with the rest obtained from reference TRBV19 and TRBJ2-7, is as follows: DGGITQSPKYLFRKEGQNVTLSCEQNLNHDAMYWYRQDPGQGLRLIYYSQIVNDFQKGDIAEGYSVSREKKESFPLTVTSAQKNPTAFYLCASSIDPRGEQYFGPGTRLTVT.

This clonotype was seen at least ten times. The gene calls are TRBV27 and TRBJ2-1; the match to TRBD2 covers 7 bases. Germline loops: CDR1 MNHEY, CDR2 SMNVEV (reference sequence). The CDR3 runs to 15 residues. V was clipped by 3 bases and J by 1 base; unmatched bases: 3. DNA for the CDR3: TGTGCCAGCAGTTTGGGAGGGATTTCCTACAATGAGCAGTTCTTC. Translated: CASSLGGISYNEQFF.

This clonotype turned up a few times. The rearrangement joins TRBV19 to TRBJ1-6; possible D gene TRBD1, 5 bases. Trimming took 7 bases from V and 10 from J, leaving 11 bases between them. The CDR3 has 12 amino acids. Germline CDR1 LNHDA, CDR2 SQIVND (reference sequence). Here the CDR3 reads CASTHGGSPLHF. The CDR3 bases are TGTGCCAGTACCCACGGGGGGTCACCCCTCCACTTT.

This clonotype was seen ten or more times. This chain connects TRBV3-1 to TRBJ2-2; 9 nucleotides line up with TRBD2. CDR3 length: 15 amino acids. Germline loops: CDR1 LGHDT, CDR2 YNNKEL (reference sequence). The V gene end was trimmed by 8 bases and the J gene end by 2 bases; junction bases not matched to a gene: 6. The CDR3 region has the DNA TGTGCCAGCCGGCGGCGGGGGGGCAACACCGGGGAGCTGTTTTTT. As protein: CASRRRGGNTGELFF.

The V gene is TRBV20-1, the J gene TRBJ1-6; D perhaps matches TRBD1 (6 bases). The germline V gene encodes CDR1 DFQATT and CDR2 SNEGSKA (reference sequence). Trimming took off 1 base at V and 0 bases at J, with 10 bases between the two ends. The CDR3 is 16 amino acids. As DNA, the CDR3 is TGCAGTGCTAGAGGGGACATCGTCTCCTATAATTCACCCCTCCACTTT. This translates into CSARGDIVSYNSPLHF.